A single sample is the source of the 27 T cell receptor beta chains below, sequenced in a study of cytotoxic CD8 clonotypes in ibrutinib-treated CLL (dated by TCRdb to the early 2020s). Library generation was performed with the immunoSEQ multiplex PCR assay. As stored in TCRdb, this immuneACCESS dataset retains in-frame rearrangements with V and J assigned. A fraction of the clones does not appear; measured against another copy, unresolved V genes explain less than half of the discrepancy, and the remainder lacks a known reason. Counted in this sample were tens of thousands of clones; roughly 85% of them appeared once. Together, the top ten hold roughly 22% of the sample. Per the publication, the time point label means: around 25 months on ibrutinib. The input for sequencing was PBMCs, taken after 24 months of ibrutinib treatment. The receptors were gathered from a human donor with chronic lymphocytic leukemia.

This chain connects TRBV6-5 to TRBJ1-4, with no clear D. Trimming stripped 0 bases from V and 9 bases from J, with 11 bases between. This CDR3 is 14 amino acids long. CDR1 and CDR2 (germline): MNHEY, SVGAGI. The CDR3 DNA is TGTGCCAGCAGTTACTCGACGTCTGGGAAAAAACTGTTTTTT. It specifies CASSYSTSGKKLFF.

The J gene is TRBJ2-6, the V gene TRBV27; 9 bases match TRBD1. Trimming removed 3 bases from V and 0 bases from J; junction bases left unmatched: 12. CDR3 length: 20 amino acids. Germline assignment: CDR1 MNHEY and CDR2 SMNVEV (reference sequence). The CDR3 DNA follows: TGTGCCAGCAGTTTTGGTATACGGACAGGGGATTTCTCTGGGGCCAACGTCCTGACTTTC. It codes for CASSFGIRTGDFSGANVLTF.

This clone was seen more than once but under ten times. V gene TRBV19 combines with J gene TRBJ1-5; D might be TRBD1 (5 bases). Trimming stripped 4 bases from V and 5 bases from J, with 6 bases between. Germline CDR1 LNHDA, CDR2 SQIVND (reference sequence). The CDR3 runs to 12 residues. The CDR3, as DNA: TGTGCCAGTAGTAAACAGGATCAGCCCCAGCATTTT. Translating gives CASSKQDQPQHF.

This clone was seen once. The rearrangement uses TRBV27 and TRBJ1-5; perhaps TRBD1 as D (5 bases). The CDR3 is made up of 14 amino acids. V was cut by 2 bases and J by 6 bases, with 11 bases left in between. Germline V gene lookup returns CDR1 MNHEY and CDR2 SMNVEV (reference sequence). The CDR3: CASSLGTSTQPQHF. The CDR3 region has the DNA TGTGCCAGCAGTTTAGGGACCTCCACTCAGCCCCAGCATTTT.

The rearrangement links TRBV7-9 to TRBJ2-6, with a tentative D call TRBD2 (6 bases). The germline CDR1 and CDR2 sequences are SEHNR and FQNEAQ (reference sequence). The CDR3 sequence is 16 residues long. Trimming removed 3 bases at V and 0 bases at J, with 9 bases between. CDR3: CASSLGLFSGANVLTF. For the CDR3, the DNA is TGTGCCAGCAGCTTGGGACTGTTCTCTGGGGCCAACGTCCTGACTTTC.

To note about this clone: At one end, the junction sequence differs from germline, possibly due to a read error. The chain couples TRBV6-1 to TRBJ1-2; D perhaps matches TRBD1 (6 bases). This CDR3 has 15 residues. Germline CDR1 MNHNS, CDR2 SASEGT. This CDR3 reads CGSNPGGARTNGYTF. The CDR3 DNA follows: TGTGGCAGCAACCCGGGGGGGGCGCGTACCAATGGCTACACCTTC.

In its sample, this clone was seen a few times. The J gene is TRBJ2-2, the V gene TRBV9; perhaps TRBD2 as D (5 bases). V lost 3 bases, J lost 1 base, and 10 bases lay in between. Germline V gene lookup returns CDR1 SGDLS and CDR2 YYNGEE. This CDR3 has 15 amino acids. The CDR3: CASSARDENTGELFF. The CDR3 DNA follows: TGTGCCAGCAGCGCCCGGGATGAGAACACCGGGGAGCTGTTTTTT.

This clone was picked up a small number of times. CDR3 coding DNA: TGTGCCAGCAAGCCGACGAGCAATCAGCCCCAGCATTTT. It yields the protein CASKPTSNQPQHF. The chain recombines TRBV6-5 with TRBJ1-5; unclear D gene. The CDR3 has 13 residues. Between the trimmed V and J ends, which lost 7 bases and 1 base, there was a span of 8 bases. Germline CDR1 is MNHEY and CDR2 is SVGAGI.

The chain has TRBV14 and TRBJ2-7; D gene unclear. Deletions cut 11 bases from V and 3 bases from J, with 14 bases between. This CDR3 spans 12 amino acids. Germline V gives CDR1 SGHDN, CDR2 FVKESK. The CDR3 region has the DNA TGTGCCCGGCGCCTGAACGACTACGAGCAGTACTTC. Translated, it gives CARRLNDYEQYF. Full variable domain (remainder filled in from reference TRBV14 and TRBJ2-7): EAGVTQFPSHSVIEKGQTVTLRCDPISGHDNLYWYRRVMGKEIKFLLHFVKESKQDESGMPNNRFLAERTGGTYSTLKVQPAELEDSGVYFCARRLNDYEQYFGPGTRLTVT.

This chain connects TRBV29-1 to TRBJ2-3; TRBD1 matches 7 bases. The CDR3 loop spans 14 amino acids. Germline CDR1 reads SQVTM; CDR2 reads ANQGSEA. V dropped 3 bases and J dropped 0; count of bases not matched to a gene: 3. The CDR3 DNA sequence: TGCAGCGTTGATAGCAGGGGGAGCACAGATACGCAGTATTTT. Amino acids: CSVDSRGSTDTQYF.

The CDR3 reads CASSVGTVVAGYTF. The DNA of the CDR3 is TGTGCCAGCAGCGTAGGGACGGTAGTTGCAGGCTACACCTTC. The chain recombines TRBV9 with TRBJ1-2; D is ambiguous. The V end was cut by 0 bases, the J end by 8 bases, with 14 bases between. Germline assignment: CDR1 SGDLS and CDR2 YYNGEE. This CDR3 has 14 amino acids.

This chain joins TRBV2 and TRBJ2-1, with 7 bases that match TRBD2. After removal of 8 bases from V and 7 bases from J, the junction contained 5 bases not matched to a gene. The CDR3 contains 12 residues. Germline V gene lookup returns CDR1 SNHLY and CDR2 FYNNEI. CDR3 region: CASGQGGNEQFF. The CDR3 nucleotides read TGTGCCAGCGGGCAGGGAGGGAATGAGCAGTTCTTC.

On this clone: Other DNA sequences in the same sample also yield this CDR3. The V gene is TRBV12-5, the J gene TRBJ2-1; 8 bases match TRBD2. CDR1 and CDR2 from the germline V gene are LGHNT and FRNRAP. The CDR3 is made up of 15 amino acids. V was clipped by 1 base and J by 2 bases; unmatched bases: 1. CDR3 nucleotide sequence: TGTGCTAGTGGTTTGGGACTAGCGCCCTACAATGAGCAGTTCTTC. Translating gives CASGLGLAPYNEQFF.

The chain is built from TRBV13 and TRBJ2-5; 9 nucleotides line up with TRBD2. This CDR3 region has 14 residues. Germline-derived CDR1 and CDR2 are PRHDT and FYEKMQ (reference sequence). The V segment lost 5 bases and the J segment 0 bases; nucleotides outside the gene matches: 1. This CDR3 reads CASSPSGNQETQYF. The DNA for the CDR3 is TGTGCCAGCAGCCCTAGCGGGAACCAAGAGACCCAGTACTTC.

This clone was counted once. This chain links TRBV6-6 with TRBJ1-1; D not resolved. V gave up 2 bases and J gave up 8 bases, with 9 bases separating them. The CDR3 spans 12 residues. Germline CDR1 and CDR2: MNHNY and SVGAGI (reference sequence). CDR3 DNA: TGTGCCAGCAGTTACGGAGAGACGGAAGCTTTCTTT. The encoded protein is CASSYGETEAFF.

The chain carries TRBV6-6 and TRBJ2-2; 11 nucleotides match TRBD2. The CDR3 extends over 16 amino acids. V lost 6 bases, J lost 4 bases, and 7 bases stayed unmatched. Germline values: CDR1 MNHNY, CDR2 SVGAGI (reference sequence). The CDR3 loop reads CASSSPGLAGTGELFF. The CDR3 coding sequence is TGTGCCAGCAGCTCCCCTGGACTAGCGGGCACCGGGGAGCTGTTTTTT.

As DNA, the CDR3 is TGCAGCGTTGGGGGGAGGCAGTCTAATGAAAAACTGTTTTTT. It encodes CSVGGRQSNEKLFF. The V gene is TRBV29-1, the J gene TRBJ1-4; D might be TRBD1 (5 bases). The CDR3 loop spans 14 amino acids. The germline CDR1 and CDR2 sequences are SQVTM and ANQGSEA. V gave up 4 bases and J gave up 3 bases, with 12 bases separating them.

This chain uses TRBV5-5 with TRBJ2-7; 9 nucleotides align to TRBD1. With V trimmed by 1 base and J by 5 bases, 4 bases remained unmatched. Germline V gene lookup returns CDR1 SGHKS and CDR2 YYEKEE (reference sequence). The CDR3 covers 14 residues. The CDR3 protein is CASSLWDRDHEQYF. The DNA for the CDR3 is TGTGCCAGCAGCTTGTGGGACAGGGACCACGAGCAGTACTTC.

The chain combines TRBV11-2 with TRBJ2-3, with 11 bases that match TRBD2. CDR1 and CDR2 from the germline V gene are SGHAT and FQNNGV. CDR3 size: 16 residues. Germline trimming cut 1 base from V and 6 bases from J; bases unmatched to any gene: 6. This chain's CDR3 is CASSLVTSGSGDTQYF. The CDR3 region has the DNA TGTGCCAGCAGCTTAGTTACTAGCGGGAGTGGTGATACGCAGTATTTT. The complete variable domain, with remaining parts taken from reference TRBV11-2 and TRBJ2-3, reads EAGVAQSPRYKIIEKRQSVAFWCNPISGHATLYWYQQILGQGPKLLIQFQNNGVVDDSQLPKDRFSAERLKGVDSTLKIQPAKLEDSAVYLCASSLVTSGSGDTQYFGPGTRLTVL.

The rearrangement links TRBV19 to TRBJ2-5; the D gene is possibly TRBD2 (5 bases). The CDR3 is made up of 15 amino acids. V lost 1 base and J lost 5, with 14 bases in between. CDR1 and CDR2 (germline): LNHDA, SQIVND (reference sequence). CDR3 sequence (DNA): TGTGCCAGTAGTATAGCACTAGACGCGGTTGAGACCCAGTACTTC. Amino acid sequence: CASSIALDAVETQYF. Variable domain in full (rest from reference TRBV19 and TRBJ2-5): DGGITQSPKYLFRKEGQNVTLSCEQNLNHDAMYWYRQDPGQGLRLIYYSQIVNDFQKGDIAEGYSVSREKKESFPLTVTSAQKNPTAFYLCASSIALDAVETQYFGPGTRLLVL.

The J gene is TRBJ2-5, the V gene TRBV6-5; D is tentatively TRBD1 or TRBD2 (5 bases each). V was shortened by 2 bases and J by 2 bases, with 9 bases between the two germline ends. CDR1 is MNHEY, CDR2 SVGAGI, per germline. The CDR3 is 14 residues long. The CDR3 loop is CASSYAGRQETQYF. The CDR3 DNA follows: TGTGCCAGCAGTTACGCAGGGAGACAAGAGACCCAGTACTTC.

The chain is built from TRBV25-1 and TRBJ1-5; 8 nucleotides agree with TRBD1. Germline CDR1 and CDR2: MGHDK and SYGVNS. This CDR3 has 14 amino acids. The junction had 14 bases not matched to a gene; V was cut back by 4 bases and J by 15 bases. CDR3 amino acids: CASSGDRGRDQGHF. The CDR3, as DNA: TGTGCCAGCAGTGGCGACAGGGGAAGGGACCAGGGGCATTTT.

The chain couples TRBV4-2 to TRBJ2-3; D is undetermined. V was cut by 0 bases and J by 4 bases, with 17 bases left in between. Germline V gene data show CDR1 as LGHNA and CDR2 as YNFKEQ. The CDR3 is 17 amino acids. The CDR3 loop reads CASSQDLLLTGSDTQYF. The DNA for the CDR3 is TGTGCCAGCAGCCAAGATCTTTTGCTAACTGGCTCAGATACGCAGTATTTT.

This rearrangement joins TRBV25-1 to TRBJ2-7, with D maybe TRBD2 (6 bases). The germline V gene encodes CDR1 MGHDK and CDR2 SYGVNS. V lost 9 bases and J 0 bases, leaving 12 bases between the germline ends. The CDR3 is 13 residues long. The CDR3 loop reads CASRLGSSYEQYF. The CDR3 DNA sequence: TGTGCCAGTCGCCTCGGGAGCTCCTACGAGCAGTACTTC.

The chain carries TRBV6-4 and TRBJ2-5; 11 bases agree with TRBD2. Trimming removed 5 bases from V and 13 bases from J; junction bases left unmatched: 9. The CDR3 extends over 13 amino acids. Germline loops: CDR1 MRHNA, CDR2 SNTAGT. This CDR3 reads CASSLSTSGVVYF. The CDR3 coding sequence is TGTGCCAGCAGTCTCTCGACTAGCGGGGTGGTGTACTTC.

The rearrangement uses TRBV5-5 and TRBJ1-2; TRBD1 matches at 7 bases. The CDR3 contains 15 residues. The germline gives CDR1 SGHKS, CDR2 YYEKEE (reference sequence). Trimming removed 4 bases from V and 4 bases from J; junction bases left unmatched: 10. The chain's CDR3 is CASSPGQPLRYGYTF. The CDR3 DNA follows: TGTGCCAGCAGCCCGGGACAGCCCTTGCGCTATGGCTACACCTTC.

This clone has just one count. This chain links TRBV19 with TRBJ2-5; D might be TRBD1 (6 bases). The CDR3 totals 14 residues. V was trimmed by 6 bases and J by 4 bases, leaving 15 bases between them. In germline, CDR1 is LNHDA, CDR2 SQIVND (reference sequence). The CDR3 reads CASSPVGGRETQYF. CDR3 nucleotide sequence: TGTGCCAGTAGCCCTGTAGGGGGACGAGAGACCCAGTACTTC.